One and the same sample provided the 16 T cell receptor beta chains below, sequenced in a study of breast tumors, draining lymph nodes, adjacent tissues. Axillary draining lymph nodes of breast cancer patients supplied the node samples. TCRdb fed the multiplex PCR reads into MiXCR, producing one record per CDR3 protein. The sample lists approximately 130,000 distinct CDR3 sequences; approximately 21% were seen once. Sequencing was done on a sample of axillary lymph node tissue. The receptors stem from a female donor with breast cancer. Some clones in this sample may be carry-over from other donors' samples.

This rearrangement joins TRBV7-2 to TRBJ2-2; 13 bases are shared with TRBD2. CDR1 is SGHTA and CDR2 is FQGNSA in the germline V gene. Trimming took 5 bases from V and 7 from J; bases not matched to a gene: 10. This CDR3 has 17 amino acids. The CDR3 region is CASSAPGLAGSVGELFF. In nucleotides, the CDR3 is TGTGCCAGCAGCGCTCCGGGACTAGCGGGAAGCGTCGGGGAGCTGTTTTTT.

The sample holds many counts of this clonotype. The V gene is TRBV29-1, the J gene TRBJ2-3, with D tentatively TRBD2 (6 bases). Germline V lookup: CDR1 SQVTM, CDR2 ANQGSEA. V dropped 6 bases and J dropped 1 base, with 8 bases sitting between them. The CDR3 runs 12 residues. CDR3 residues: CSVEGGTDTQYF. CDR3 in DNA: TGCAGCGTGGAGGGAGGCACAGATACGCAGTATTTT.

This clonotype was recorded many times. CDR3 sequence reads: CASSLRTGPYNEQFF. The CDR3, as DNA: TGTGCCAGCAGCTTGAGGACAGGCCCGTACAATGAGCAGTTCTTC. This chain connects TRBV5-6 to TRBJ2-1; 7 nucleotides line up with TRBD1. Looked up from germline, CDR1 is SGHDT and CDR2 is YYEEEE. V lost 1 base, J lost 4 bases, and 5 bases stayed unmatched. The CDR3 spans 15 residues.

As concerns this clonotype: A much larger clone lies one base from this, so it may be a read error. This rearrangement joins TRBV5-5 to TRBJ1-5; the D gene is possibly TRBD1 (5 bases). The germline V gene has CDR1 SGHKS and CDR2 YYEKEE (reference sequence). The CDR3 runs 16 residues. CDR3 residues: CASSFRGTGSNQSQHF. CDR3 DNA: TGTGCCAGCAGCTTTAGGGGCACCGGGAGCAATCAGTCCCAGCATTTT.

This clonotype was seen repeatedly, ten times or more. The CDR3 here is CASSLRDIGSYEQYF. The CDR3, as DNA: TGTGCCAGCAGTTTAAGGGACATAGGCTCCTACGAGCAGTACTTC. The chain links TRBV28 to TRBJ2-7, with a tentative D call TRBD1 (6 bases). Germline V gene data show CDR1 as MDHEN and CDR2 as SYDVKM. The CDR3 runs to 15 residues. The V end lost 2 bases, the J end lost 0 bases, and 11 bases lay between the germline ends.

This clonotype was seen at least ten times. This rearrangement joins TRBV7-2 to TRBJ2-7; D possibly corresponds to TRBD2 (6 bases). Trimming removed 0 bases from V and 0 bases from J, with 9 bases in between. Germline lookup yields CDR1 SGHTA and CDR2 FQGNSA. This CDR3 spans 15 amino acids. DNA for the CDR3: TGTGCCAGCAGCTTAGCGGACGGGAGCTCCTACGAGCAGTACTTC. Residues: CASSLADGSSYEQYF.

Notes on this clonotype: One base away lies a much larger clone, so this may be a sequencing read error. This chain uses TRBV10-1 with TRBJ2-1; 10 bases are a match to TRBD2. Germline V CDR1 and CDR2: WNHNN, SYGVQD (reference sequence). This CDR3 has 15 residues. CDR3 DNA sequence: TGCGCCAGCAGTGATGGGTCTAGCGGGAGCAATGAGCAGCTCTTC. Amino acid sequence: CASSDGSSGSNEQLF.

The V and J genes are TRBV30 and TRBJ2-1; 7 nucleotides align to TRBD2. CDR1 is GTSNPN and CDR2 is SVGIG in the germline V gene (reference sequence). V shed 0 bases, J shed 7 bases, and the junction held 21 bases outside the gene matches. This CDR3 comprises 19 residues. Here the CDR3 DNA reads TGTGCCTGGAGTGTACGGCTTACTGGACTAGGTTGGTACGAAAATGAGCAGTTCTTC. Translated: CAWSVRLTGLGWYENEQFF. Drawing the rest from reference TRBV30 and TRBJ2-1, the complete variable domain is SQTIHQWPATLVQPVGSPLSLECTVEGTSNPNLYWYRQAAGRGLQLLFYSVGIGQISSEVPQNLSASRPQDRQFILSSKKLLLSDSGFYLCAWSVRLTGLGWYENEQFFGPGTRLTVL.

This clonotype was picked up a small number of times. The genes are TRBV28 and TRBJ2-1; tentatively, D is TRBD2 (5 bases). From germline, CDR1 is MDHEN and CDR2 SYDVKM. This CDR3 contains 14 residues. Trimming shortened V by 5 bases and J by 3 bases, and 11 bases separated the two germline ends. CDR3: CASSPPGIYNEQFF. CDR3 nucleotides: TGTGCCAGCAGTCCCCCGGGGATCTACAATGAGCAGTTCTTC.

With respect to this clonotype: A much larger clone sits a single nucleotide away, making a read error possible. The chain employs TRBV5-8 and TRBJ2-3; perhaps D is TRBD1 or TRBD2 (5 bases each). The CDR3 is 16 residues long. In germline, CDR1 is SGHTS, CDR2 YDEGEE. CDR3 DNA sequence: TGTGCCAGCAGTCGAGGCAGGTCCCCTAGCACAGGTACGCAGTATTTT. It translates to CASSRGRSPSTGTQYF.

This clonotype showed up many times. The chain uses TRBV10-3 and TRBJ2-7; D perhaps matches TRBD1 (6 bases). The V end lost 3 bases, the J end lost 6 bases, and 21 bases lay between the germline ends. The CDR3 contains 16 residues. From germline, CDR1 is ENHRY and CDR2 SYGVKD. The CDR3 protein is CAISDNVGPGAGEQYF. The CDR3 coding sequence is TGTGCCATCAGTGACAATGTAGGACCAGGGGCGGGCGAGCAGTACTTC.

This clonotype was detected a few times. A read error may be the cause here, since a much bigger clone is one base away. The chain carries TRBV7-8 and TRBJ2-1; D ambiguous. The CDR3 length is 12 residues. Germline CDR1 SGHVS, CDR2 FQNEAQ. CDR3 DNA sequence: TGTGCCAGCGGCTTGGCTATTCTTCCGGAGTTCTTC. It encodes CASGLAILPEFF.

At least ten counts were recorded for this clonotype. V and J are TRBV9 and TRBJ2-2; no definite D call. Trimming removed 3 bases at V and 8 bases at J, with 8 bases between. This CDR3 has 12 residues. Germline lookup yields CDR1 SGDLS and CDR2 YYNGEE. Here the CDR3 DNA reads TGTGCCAGCAGCGAACTGATAGGGGAGCTGTTTTTT. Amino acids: CASSELIGELFF.

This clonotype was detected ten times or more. CDR3: CSARKWAGRKETQYF. The CDR3 nucleotides read TGCAGTGCCCGAAAGTGGGCAGGGAGGAAGGAGACCCAGTACTTC. This rearrangement joins TRBV20-1 to TRBJ2-5; maybe TRBD2 (6 bases). CDR1 and CDR2 from the germline V gene are DFQATT and SNEGSKA (reference sequence). Trimming pared 6 bases from V and 5 bases from J, leaving 22 bases between. The CDR3 loop spans 15 amino acids.

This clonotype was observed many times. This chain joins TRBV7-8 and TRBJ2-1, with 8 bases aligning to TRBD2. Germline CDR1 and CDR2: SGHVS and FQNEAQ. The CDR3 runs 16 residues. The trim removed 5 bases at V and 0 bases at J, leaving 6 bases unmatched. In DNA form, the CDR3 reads TGTGCCAGCAGCCCACGAAGCGGGAGCTCCTACAATGAGCAGTTCTTC. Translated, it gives CASSPRSGSSYNEQFF.

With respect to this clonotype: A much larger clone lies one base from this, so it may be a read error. CDR3 sequence (DNA): TGTGCCAGCAGCTGGACCGAAGCGAGCAATCAGCCCCAGCATTTT. Amino acid sequence: CASSWTEASNQPQHF. V and J are TRBV2 and TRBJ1-5; no clear D gene. Germline CDR1 reads SNHLY; CDR2 reads FYNNEI. The ends were cut back, 6 bases at V and 1 base at J, with 13 bases in the middle. The CDR3 extends over 15 amino acids.